This TCR beta chain originates from a study of T-cell reconstitution after alpha-beta-depleted transplantation in children. Study-level results: Reportedly, roughly two months post-transplant, alpha-beta T cells arose from several hundred expanded graft clones.

CDR3 size: 16 residues. The germline V gene has CDR1 SGHDT and CDR2 YYEEEE. The V and J ends lost 3 bases and 6 bases, in that order; junction bases with no gene match: 13. Concerning this clonotype itself: As yet, its antigen is unknown.

The library targeted TCRbeta and was prepared with unique molecular identifiers. TCRdb processed the PCR reads anew with MiXCR; each CDR3 protein has one entry. The data show 25,000 or so distinct CDR3 sequences, roughly a sixth seen once. Specimen: PBMCs, mostly from graft donor cells, collected 60 days after TCRalphabeta/CD19-depleted stem cell transplant. This rearrangement joins TRBV5-6 to TRBJ2-7; TRBD1 agrees at 9 bases. The sequence derives from a male patient between 2 and 9 years old who had a stem cell transplant for acute lymphoblastic leukemia, so the T cells may come from the graft donor. In nucleotides, the CDR3 is TGTGCCAGCAGCTACCCGCCGGGACAGGGAAGGGGCGAGCAGTACTTC. It specifies CASSYPPGQGRGEQYF.